Below, 15 T cell receptor beta chains from the same sample are listed, as sequenced in a study of blood T cells in healthy people across ages. For the second PCR, which ran for about 6 to 11 cycles, a sample-barcoded 5' primer and a J-beta primer mix were used. TCRdb ran MiXCR on the 5' RACE reads and lists one entry per CDR3 protein. The sample contains hundreds of thousands of distinct CDR3 sequences, about 55% of which appear only once. The specimen was blood. Source of these receptors: an elderly man in good health.

V usage is TRBV3-1 and J usage is TRBJ2-4; perhaps TRBD2 as D (7 bases). Looked up from germline, CDR1 is LGHDT and CDR2 is YNNKEL (reference sequence). Deletions cut 3 bases from V and 13 bases from J, with 19 bases between. This CDR3 has 14 amino acids. The CDR3: CASSHRGGAQEQYF. In DNA, the CDR3 is TGTGCCAGCAGCCACCGAGGGGGGGCTCAAGAGCAGTACTTC.

V usage is TRBV20-1 and J usage is TRBJ1-2, with D hard to call. Trimming took off 6 bases at V and 0 bases at J, with 23 bases between the two ends. The CDR3 is made up of 17 amino acids. Per the germline V gene, CDR1 is DFQATT and CDR2 is SNEGSKA (reference sequence). The CDR3 DNA reads TGCAGTGCGATGGAAGGACGGAGGCTGACGGCTAACTATGGCTACACCTTC. This gives the protein CSAMEGRRLTANYGYTF.

This clonotype showed up just a few times. The chain carries TRBV15 and TRBJ2-7; possible D gene TRBD2, 5 bases. CDR1 LNHNV and CDR2 YYDKDF come from the germline V gene (reference sequence). The CDR3 consists of 15 residues. Trimming cost V 1 base and J 3 bases, with 13 bases left between them. The CDR3 DNA is TGTGCCACCAGCAGAGTTCTTCAGGCGGGCTACGAGCAGTACTTC. Protein product: CATSRVLQAGYEQYF.

The chain links TRBV20-1 to TRBJ2-5, with D unresolved. The J call may be mistaken, given a closer DNA end match to TRBJ2-7. CDR1 and CDR2 (germline): DFQATT, SNEGSKA (reference sequence). The CDR3 spans 14 residues. CDR3 DNA sequence: TGCAGTGCTAGCCGTGGCTCAAGGACCTACGAGCAGTACTTC. Encoded protein: CSASRGSRTYEQYF.

This clonotype has only a few counts. The V call is TRBV6-2 or TRBV6-3, the J call TRBJ2-7; 7 bases are shared with TRBD1. The CDR3 totals 13 residues. Germline CDR1 MNHEY, CDR2 SVGEGT. V gave up 7 bases and J gave up 2 bases; unmatched junction bases: 5. CDR3 region: CASNRQGTYEQYF. The CDR3 bases are TGTGCCAGCAACCGACAGGGCACCTACGAGCAGTACTTC.

The chain links TRBV5-1 to TRBJ2-2; 7 nucleotides agree with TRBD2. This CDR3 is 15 amino acids long. Per the germline V gene, CDR1 is SGHRS and CDR2 is YFSETQ. V lost 4 bases and J lost 3; bases outside the gene matches: 6. CDR3: CASSGLAGDTGELFF. For the CDR3, the DNA is TGCGCCAGCAGCGGTCTGGCGGGGGACACCGGGGAGCTGTTTTTT. The variable domain in full, with the rest retrieved from reference TRBV5-1 and TRBJ2-2, is KAGVTQTPRYLIKTRGQQVTLSCSPISGHRSVSWYQQTPGQGLQFLFEYFSETQRNKGNFPGRFSGRQFSNSRSEMNVSTLELGDSALYLCASSGLAGDTGELFFGEGSRLTVL.

This chain connects TRBV12-3 or TRBV12-4 to TRBJ2-1; 7 bases line up with TRBD1. CDR3 size: 17 residues. V was clipped by 5 bases and J by 6 bases; unmatched bases: 16. The CDR3 DNA reads TGTGCCAGCAGTGCCTCCTGGGACAGCGAAGGTGGCAATGAGCAGTTCTTC. Translation gives CASSASWDSEGGNEQFF.

This clonotype appeared a single time. This rearrangement joins TRBV4-2 to TRBJ2-7; TRBD2 matches at 8 bases. The trim removed 1 base at V and 5 bases at J, leaving 10 bases unmatched. This CDR3 has 16 amino acids. Germline V gives CDR1 LGHNA, CDR2 YNFKEQ. The CDR3 is CASSQVVTGTRDEQYF. For the CDR3, the DNA is TGTGCCAGCAGCCAAGTTGTAACCGGGACTAGGGACGAGCAGTACTTC.

V and J are TRBV7-2 and TRBJ1-4; D might be TRBD1 (5 bases). The germline CDR1 and CDR2 sequences are SGHTA and FQGNSA. V was pared by 7 bases and J by 8 bases, with 11 bases between. The CDR3 spans 12 residues. CDR3 sequence reads: CASTIGVEKLFF. The CDR3 DNA follows: TGTGCCAGCACTATAGGGGTCGAAAAACTGTTTTTT.

This chain uses TRBV6-1 with TRBJ2-5, with 7 bases that match TRBD2. This CDR3 is built from 14 residues. The ends lost 3 bases at V and 4 bases at J; junction bases unmatched: 5. The germline V gene encodes CDR1 MNHNS and CDR2 SASEGT. CDR3 DNA: TGTGCCAGCAGTGATGGGGGGGTCCCAGAGACCCAGTACTTC. Residues: CASSDGGVPETQYF.

In DNA, the CDR3 is TGTGCCAGCAATTTGGACAGGGGAGTCACTGAAGCTTTCTTT. As protein: CASNLDRGVTEAFF. The rearrangement joins TRBV6-1 to TRBJ1-1; 9 bases are a match to TRBD1. The CDR3 is made up of 14 amino acids. CDR1 MNHNS and CDR2 SASEGT come from the germline V gene. Losses at the gene ends were 7 bases for V and 4 bases for J; bases not matched to a gene: 7.

This clonotype turned up a few times. This chain links TRBV9 with TRBJ2-1; D assignment may be TRBD1 or TRBD2 (5 bases each). Germline CDR1 is SGDLS and CDR2 is YYNGEE. This CDR3 has 16 amino acids. Trimming pared 0 bases from V and 9 bases from J, leaving 19 bases between. The CDR3 sequence: CASSVATAGAVFEQFF. In DNA form, the CDR3 reads TGTGCCAGCAGCGTAGCTACGGCCGGGGCAGTTTTTGAGCAGTTCTTC.

V is TRBV2 and J is TRBJ1-2, with a tentative D call TRBD1 (5 bases). There are 15 residues in the CDR3. The V gene's germline CDR1 is SNHLY and CDR2 FYNNEI. V shed 10 bases and J shed 0 bases, with 18 bases lying between them. CDR3 in amino acids: CATRDQGSTNYGYTF. CDR3 DNA sequence: TGTGCCACCCGAGATCAGGGTTCAACTAACTATGGCTACACCTTC.

This clonotype occurred once. The chain carries TRBV20-1 and TRBJ2-1, with TRBD2 matching over 9 bases. From germline, CDR1 is DFQATT and CDR2 SNEGSKA (reference sequence). Trimming cost V 6 bases and J 1 base; bases outside gene matches: 7. This CDR3 contains 15 residues. The CDR3 nucleotides read TGCAGTGCCAACCAACTAGCGGGTTCCTACAATGAGCAGTTCTTC. Amino acids: CSANQLAGSYNEQFF.

The V call is TRBV29-1, the J call TRBJ2-1; 10 nucleotides agree with TRBD2. J lost 1 base, V lost 7 bases, and 10 bases had no gene match. The CDR3 has 16 amino acids. Germline-derived CDR1 and CDR2 are SQVTM and ANQGSEA. The CDR3 reads CSAGSTSGASYNEQFF. As DNA, the CDR3 is TGCAGCGCCGGATCAACTAGCGGGGCTTCCTACAATGAGCAGTTCTTC.